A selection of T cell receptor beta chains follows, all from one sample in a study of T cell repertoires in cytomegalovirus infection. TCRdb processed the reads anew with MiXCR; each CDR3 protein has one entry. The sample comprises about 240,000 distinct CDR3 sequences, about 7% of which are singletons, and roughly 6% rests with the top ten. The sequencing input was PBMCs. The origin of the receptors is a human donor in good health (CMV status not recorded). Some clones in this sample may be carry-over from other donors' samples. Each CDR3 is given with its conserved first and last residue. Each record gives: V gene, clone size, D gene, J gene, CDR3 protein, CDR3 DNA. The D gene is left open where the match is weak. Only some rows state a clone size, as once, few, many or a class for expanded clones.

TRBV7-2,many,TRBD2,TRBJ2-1,CASSERTSGGAVAYNEQFF,TGTGCCAGCAGCGAAAGGACTAGCGGGGGGGCCGTGGCCTACAATGAGCAGTTCTTC
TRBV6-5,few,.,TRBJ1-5,CASSYSISGNQPQHF,TGTGCCAGCAGTTACTCGATTTCGGGCAATCAGCCCCAGCATTTT
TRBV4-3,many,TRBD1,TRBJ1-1,CASSQKDRGATEAFF,TGCGCCAGCAGCCAAAAGGACAGGGGGGCCACTGAAGCTTTCTTT
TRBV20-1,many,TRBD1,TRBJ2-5,CSGDRNQETQYF,TGCAGTGGGGACAGAAATCAGGAGACCCAGTACTTC
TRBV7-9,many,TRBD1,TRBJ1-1,CASSLQGAIGGTEAFF,TGTGCCAGCAGCCTCCAGGGGGCGATTGGAGGCACTGAAGCTTTCTTT
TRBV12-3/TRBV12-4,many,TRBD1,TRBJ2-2,CASSAGTGGVRVRTGELFF,TGTGCCAGCAGTGCTGGGACAGGTGGAGTTCGGGTCCGAACCGGGGAGCTGTTTTTT
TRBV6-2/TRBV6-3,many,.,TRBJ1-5,CATRTRSSNQPQHF,TGTGCCACTAGGACCCGGTCTAGCAATCAGCCCCAGCATTTT
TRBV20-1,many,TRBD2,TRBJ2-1,CSARAASGYNEQFF,TGCAGTGCTAGAGCGGCTAGCGGCTACAATGAGCAGTTCTTC
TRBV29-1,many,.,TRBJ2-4,CSVQLLAKNIQYF,TGCAGCGTTCAGTTACTAGCCAAAAACATTCAGTACTTC
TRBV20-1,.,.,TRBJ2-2,CSARDDGWRGELFF,TGCAGTGCTAGAGATGATGGGTGGCGCGGGGAGCTGTTTTTT
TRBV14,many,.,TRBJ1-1,CASSPEMNTEAFF,TGTGCCAGCAGCCCCGAGATGAACACTGAAGCTTTCTTT
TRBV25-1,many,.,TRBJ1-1,CASSVQAYTEAFF,TGTGCCAGCAGTGTGCAGGCCTACACTGAAGCTTTCTTT
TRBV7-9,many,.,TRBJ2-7,CASSSWGGTSVYEQYF,TGTGCCAGCAGCTCCTGGGGAGGGACATCCGTCTACGAGCAGTACTTC
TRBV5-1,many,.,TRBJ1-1,CASSDNRWGTEAFF,TGCGCCAGCAGCGACAACAGGTGGGGGACTGAAGCTTTCTTT
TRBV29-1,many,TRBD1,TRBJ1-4,CSATWDRRGEKLFF,TGCAGCGCCACGTGGGACAGGCGGGGTGAAAAACTGTTTTTT
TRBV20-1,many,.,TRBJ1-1,CSAPPATVTNTEAFF,TGCAGTGCCCCCCCCGCGACAGTTACGAACACTGAAGCTTTCTTT
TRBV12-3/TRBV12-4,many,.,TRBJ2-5,CASSTIGTPETQYF,TGTGCCAGCAGTACAATCGGGACCCCTGAGACCCAGTACTTC
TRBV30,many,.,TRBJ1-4,CAWSATSPNEKLFF,TGTGCCTGGAGCGCCACCTCCCCTAATGAAAAACTGTTTTTT
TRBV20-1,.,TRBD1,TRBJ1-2,CSAWDRLYYGYTF,TGCAGTGCTTGGGACAGGCTCTACTATGGCTACACCTTC
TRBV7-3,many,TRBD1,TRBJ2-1,CASSFDRETSAFF,TGTGCCAGCAGCTTCGACAGGGAGACGAGCGCGTTCTTC
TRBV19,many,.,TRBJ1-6,CASRPFPGESSPLHF,TGTGCCAGTAGACCTTTTCCGGGGGAGAGTTCACCCCTCCACTTT
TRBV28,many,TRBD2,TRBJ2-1,CASSLPASGGLRNEQFF,TGTGCCAGCAGTTTACCCGCTAGCGGGGGGTTAAGAAATGAGCAGTTCTTC
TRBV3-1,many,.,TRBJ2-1,CASSQEIHEQFF,TGTGCCAGCAGCCAAGAAATCCATGAGCAGTTCTTC
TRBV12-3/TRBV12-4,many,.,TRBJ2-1,CASIQGVSGGYNEQFF,TGTGCCAGCATACAGGGGGTTAGCGGGGGTTACAATGAGCAGTTCTTC
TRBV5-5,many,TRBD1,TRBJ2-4,CASSIAFRDRVTKNIQYF,TGTGCCAGCAGCATCGCTTTCCGGGACAGGGTTACCAAAAACATTCAGTACTTC
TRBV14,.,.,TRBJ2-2,CASSQDRVPGELFF,TGTGCCAGCAGCCAAGACAGGGTGCCCGGGGAGCTGTTTTTT
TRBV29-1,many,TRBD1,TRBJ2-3,CSVLGTGGDTQYF,TGCAGCGTTCTTGGGACAGGGGGTGATACGCAGTATTTT
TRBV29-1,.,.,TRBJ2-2,CSVDLGTGELFF,TGCAGCGTTGACCTGGGGACCGGGGAGCTGTTTTTT
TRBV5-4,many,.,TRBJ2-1,CASTKFESSYNEQFF,TGTGCCAGCACCAAGTTCGAGAGCTCCTACAATGAGCAGTTCTTC
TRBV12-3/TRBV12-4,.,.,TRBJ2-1,CASSFGEGRWGYNEQLF,TGTGCCAGCAGTTTTGGTGAAGGCAGGTGGGGTTACAATGAGCAGTTGTTC
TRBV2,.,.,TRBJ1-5,CASSDRPAGNQPQHF,TGTGCCAGCAGTGATCGCCCGGCGGGCAATCAGCCCCAGCATTTT
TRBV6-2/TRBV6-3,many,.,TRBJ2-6,CASSYSLGRSGANVLTF,TGTGCCAGCAGTTACTCCCTAGGCCGCTCTGGGGCCAACGTCCTGACTTTC
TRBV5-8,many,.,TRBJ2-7,CASSPRGISSYEQYF,TGTGCCAGCAGCCCAAGGGGGATTAGCTCCTACGAGCAGTACTTC
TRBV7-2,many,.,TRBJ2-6,CASSLAQGPAEVLTF,TGTGCCAGCAGCTTAGCACAGGGACCTGCTGAAGTCCTGACTTTC
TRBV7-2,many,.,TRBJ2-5,CASSFRGGEETQYF,TGTGCCAGCAGCTTTAGGGGGGGGGAAGAGACCCAGTACTTC
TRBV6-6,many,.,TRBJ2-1,CASSGLLSNEQFF,TGTGCCAGCAGTGGACTACTAAGTAATGAGCAGTTCTTC
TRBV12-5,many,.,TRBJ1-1,CASGSKVAGTEAFF,TGTGCTAGTGGTTCCAAGGTGGCGGGTACTGAAGCTTTCTTT
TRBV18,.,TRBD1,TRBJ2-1,CASSPPTGQGDSEQFF,TGTGCCAGCTCACCACCCACGGGACAGGGCGACAGTGAGCAGTTCTTC
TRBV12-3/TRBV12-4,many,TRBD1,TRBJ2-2,CASSFKGQVRADTGELFF,TGTGCCAGCAGTTTCAAAGGACAGGTCAGGGCGGACACCGGGGAGCTGTTTTTT
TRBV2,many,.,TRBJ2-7,CASSTYGGHPKKQYF,TGTGCCAGCAGTACCTATGGGGGACACCCCAAAAAGCAGTACTTC
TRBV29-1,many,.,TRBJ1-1,CSVNPEAFF,TGCAGCGTGAACCCTGAAGCTTTCTTT
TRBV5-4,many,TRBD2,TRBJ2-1,CASSLVASGGNNEQFF,TGTGCCAGCAGCTTGGTTGCTAGCGGGGGAAACAATGAGCAGTTCTTC
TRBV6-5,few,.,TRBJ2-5,CASSYSYPDSQETQYF,TGTGCCAGCAGTTACTCCTATCCGGACAGCCAAGAGACCCAGTACTTC
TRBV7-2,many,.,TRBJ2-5,CASSSGGTQYF,TGTGCCAGCAGCTCCGGGGGGACCCAGTACTTC
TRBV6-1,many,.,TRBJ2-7,CASSGGAPYEQYF,TGTGCCAGCAGCGGGGGCGCGCCCTACGAGCAGTACTTC
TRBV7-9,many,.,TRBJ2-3,CATSLGKDTQYF,TGTGCCACAAGCTTAGGAAAAGATACGCAGTATTTT
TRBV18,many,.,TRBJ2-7,CASSPPEGRGDEQYF,TGTGCCAGCTCACCACCGGAGGGGCGAGGCGACGAGCAGTACTTC
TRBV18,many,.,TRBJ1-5,CASSPPERQPQHF,TGTGCCAGCTCACCACCGGAGAGACAGCCCCAGCATTTT
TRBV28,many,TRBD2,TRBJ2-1,CASSSWTRGSYNEQFF,TGTGCCAGCAGCTCCTGGACTAGAGGCTCCTACAATGAGCAGTTCTTC
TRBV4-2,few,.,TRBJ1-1,CASSQGQVPNTEAFF,TGTGCCAGCAGCCAGGGCCAGGTCCCGAACACTGAAGCTTTCTTT
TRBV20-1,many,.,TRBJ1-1,CSASPGRLGTEAFF,TGCAGTGCTAGTCCTGGGAGGTTGGGCACTGAAGCTTTCTTT
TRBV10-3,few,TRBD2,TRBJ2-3,CAIREGLAGAKDTQYF,TGTGCCATCAGAGAAGGACTAGCGGGGGCGAAAGATACGCAGTATTTT
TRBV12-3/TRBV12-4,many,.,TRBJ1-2,CASSSPVGGYTF,TGTGCCAGCAGTTCCCCGGTAGGGGGCTACACCTTC
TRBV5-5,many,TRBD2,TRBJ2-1,CASSLPRGDEQFF,TGTGCCAGCAGCTTGCCCCGGGGGGATGAGCAGTTCTTC
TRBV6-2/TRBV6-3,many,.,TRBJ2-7,CASSRLVMREQYF,TGTGCCAGCAGTCGACTCGTCATGAGGGAGCAGTACTTC
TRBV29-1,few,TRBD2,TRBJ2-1,CSLVLTSGVRRSYNEQFF,TGCAGCCTTGTCCTTACTAGCGGGGTCCGCCGCTCCTACAATGAGCAGTTCTTC
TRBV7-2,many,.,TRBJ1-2,CASSLSDNYGYTF,TGTGCCAGCAGCTTATCGGATAACTATGGCTACACCTTC
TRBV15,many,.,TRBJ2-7,CATSPGHGYEQYF,TGTGCCACCAGTCCAGGCCATGGCTACGAGCAGTACTTC
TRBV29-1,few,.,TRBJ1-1,CSVEEGLTEAFF,TGCAGCGTTGAAGAGGGGCTCACTGAAGCTTTCTTT
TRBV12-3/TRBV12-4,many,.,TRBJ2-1,CASSFSLHNEQFF,TGTGCCAGCAGTTTCTCACTTCACAATGAGCAGTTCTTC